A single sample is the source of the 12 T cell receptor beta chains below, sequenced in a study of T cells after posttransplantation cyclophosphamide. The method was immunoSEQ multiplex PCR; TCRdb's version includes in-frame clones alone and lacks a portion of them. The sample includes more than 35,000 clones, none of them occurring once. Material for sequencing was PBMCs. These receptors all come from a man between 45 and 60 years old in good health, CMV-negative, and a related stem cell transplant donor.

This clone was detected ten times or more. The V call is TRBV18, the J call TRBJ1-1; 9 nucleotides match TRBD1. V lost 2 bases, J lost 1 base, and 5 bases stayed unmatched. This CDR3 is built from 16 residues. CDR1 KGHSH and CDR2 LQKENI come from the germline V gene. CDR3 region: CASSPITGGENTEAFF. CDR3 bases: TGTGCCAGCTCACCAATAACAGGGGGCGAGAACACTGAAGCTTTCTTT.

This clone was found many times. The genes are TRBV5-1 and TRBJ2-6; a weak D match, TRBD1 (5 bases). The CDR3 length is 15 residues. Trimming left V 3 bases short and J 0 bases short, with 7 bases between. Germline CDR1 SGHRS, CDR2 YFSETQ. The CDR3 region has the DNA TGCGCCAGCAGCTCCGACAGCTCTGGGGCCAACGTCCTGACTTTC. This codes for CASSSDSSGANVLTF.

Many counts were recorded for this clone. This chain uses TRBV6-5 with TRBJ1-2; maybe TRBD1 (5 bases). Between the trimmed V and J ends, which lost 0 bases and 8 bases, there was a span of 16 bases. CDR1 and CDR2 from the germline V gene are MNHEY and SVGAGI. CDR3 size: 15 residues. The CDR3: CASSYSRWGVRGYTF. The CDR3 nucleotides are TGTGCCAGCAGTTACTCGAGGTGGGGGGTACGGGGCTACACCTTC.

In this sample, this clone turned up many times. The chain is built from TRBV4-1 and TRBJ1-2; weak D call: TRBD1 (6 bases). The CDR3 runs to 17 residues. V was pared by 4 bases and J by 0 bases, with 18 bases between. The germline gives CDR1 MGHRA, CDR2 YSYEKL. The DNA of the CDR3 is TGCGCCAGCAGCCTCTCCGGGGGGGCAAGAGCTAACTATGGCTACACCTTC. This sequence encodes CASSLSGGARANYGYTF.

In its sample, this clone was seen many times. This rearrangement joins TRBV28 to TRBJ1-5, with 7 bases that match TRBD1. The CDR3 totals 12 residues. V trimming: 6 bases; J trimming: 11 bases; junction bases outside the gene matches: 7. The V gene's germline CDR1 is MDHEN and CDR2 SYDVKM. The CDR3 is CASRYRGSSQHF. The CDR3 DNA sequence: TGTGCCAGCAGATACAGGGGAAGCTCCCAGCATTTT.

This clone was seen repeatedly, ten times or more. V and J are TRBV11-2 and TRBJ2-1, with TRBD1 as a possible D gene (6 bases). Germline V gene lookup returns CDR1 SGHAT and CDR2 FQNNGV. V gave up 3 bases and J gave up 3 bases, with 9 bases separating them. The CDR3 totals 14 residues. The CDR3 loop reads CASSFRDNYNEQFF. The CDR3 DNA reads as TGTGCCAGCAGCTTCCGGGACAACTACAATGAGCAGTTCTTC.

This clone was picked up a small number of times. Written as DNA, the CDR3 is TGTGCCAGCAGTATCACAGGGGCTCCCTATGGCTACACCTTC. Amino acid sequence: CASSITGAPYGYTF. The chain is built from TRBV28 and TRBJ1-2; TRBD1 aligns across 7 bases. Germline V gives CDR1 MDHEN, CDR2 SYDVKM. V shed 5 bases, J shed 4 bases, and the junction held 7 bases outside the gene matches. The CDR3 has 14 residues.

This clone was observed many times. The J gene is TRBJ1-2, the V gene TRBV6-5, with D possibly matching TRBD1 (5 bases). The CDR3 is 14 residues long. Germline V gives CDR1 MNHEY, CDR2 SVGAGI. V lost 0 bases and J lost 5, with 10 bases in between. CDR3 sequence reads: CASSYSAGLYGYTF. The CDR3 nucleotides are TGTGCCAGCAGTTACTCAGCAGGGTTATATGGCTACACCTTC.

There are many counts of this clone. The V gene is TRBV5-1, the J gene TRBJ1-5; 7 nucleotides line up with TRBD1. V was pared by 4 bases and J by 3 bases, with 7 bases of the junction left unmatched. CDR1 and CDR2 from the germline V gene are SGHRS and YFSETQ. The CDR3 consists of 15 residues. The CDR3 region has the DNA TGCGCCAGCAGCCCAGGGGGTCTGACCAATCAGCCCCAGCATTTT. Protein product: CASSPGGLTNQPQHF.

This clone has ten or more counts. The chain has TRBV2 and TRBJ2-7; 8 bases align to TRBD1. The CDR3 consists of 18 residues. CDR1 SNHLY and CDR2 FYNNEI come from the germline V gene. V dropped 4 bases and J dropped 2; count of bases not matched to a gene: 16. In DNA, the CDR3 is TGTGCCAGCAGTGGTGGACAGGGAGCTACCCGGCCTGCCTACGAGCAGTACTTC. Residues: CASSGGQGATRPAYEQYF.

There are many counts of this clone. This chain uses TRBV10-3 with TRBJ2-7, with 7 bases lining up with TRBD2. The J segment lost 2 bases and the V segment lost 0 bases, leaving 4 bases of the junction unmatched. The length of the CDR3 is 15 residues. CDR1 and CDR2 (germline): ENHRY, SYGVKD. The CDR3 nucleotides are TGTGCCATCAGTGAGTCGGCTAGCGGCACCTACGAGCAGTACTTC. Amino acid sequence: CAISESASGTYEQYF.

This clone came up many times. This sequence joins TRBV5-1 and TRBJ2-3, with 12 bases aligning to TRBD2. Trimming took 5 bases from V and 4 from J; bases not matched to a gene: 29. Germline V gene lookup returns CDR1 SGHRS and CDR2 YFSETQ. The CDR3 covers 23 residues. The CDR3 nucleotides read TGCGCCAGCAGGGAAACCCCCATTGTTCTTCACCAGACTAGCGGGAGTTCCCCAGATACGCAGTATTTT. As protein: CASRETPIVLHQTSGSSPDTQYF.